One sample yielded the 14 T cell receptor beta chains listed below, sequenced in a study of human T cells and chemical hapten exposure. Before extraction, the whole blood was not fractionated, and total RNA was taken from it. TCRdb itself ran the 5' RACE reads through MiXCR, one entry per CDR3 protein. Seen here are about 81,000 distinct CDR3 sequences, less than 20% observed once, and the top ten hold under 7.5%. The receptors come from a female donor in good health.

The chain joins TRBV20-1 to TRBJ1-2; maybe TRBD1 (6 bases). The length of the CDR3 is 12 residues. The germline V gene encodes CDR1 DFQATT and CDR2 SNEGSKA (reference sequence). V shed 7 bases and J shed 4 bases, with 13 bases lying between them. The CDR3 bases are TGCAGTGGGGGGCAGGGGACCTATGGCTACACCTTC. As protein: CSGGQGTYGYTF.

This rearrangement joins TRBV20-1 to TRBJ2-7, with 12 nucleotides matching TRBD2. J gave up 2 bases and V 5 bases, and 13 bases lay outside the gene matches. The CDR3 length is 17 residues. CDR1 and CDR2 (germline): DFQATT, SNEGSKA (reference sequence). The CDR3 spells CSAPSGLAGFPTYEQYF. In DNA form, the CDR3 reads TGCAGTGCTCCATCTGGACTAGCGGGATTTCCGACCTACGAGCAGTACTTC.

The V gene is TRBV5-8, the J gene TRBJ2-3; 14 positions agree with TRBD2. The junction had 5 bases not matched to a gene; V was cut back by 3 bases and J by 2 bases. Germline lookup yields CDR1 SGHTS and CDR2 YDEGEE. The CDR3 spans 17 residues. This chain's CDR3 is CASSWGLAGETTDTQYF. The CDR3 DNA follows: TGTGCCAGCAGCTGGGGACTAGCGGGGGAAACCACAGATACGCAGTATTTT.

This clonotype was found a few times. The chain combines TRBV7-9 with TRBJ2-1; perhaps TRBD2 as D (5 bases). Deletions cut 0 bases from V and 5 bases from J, with 8 bases between. CDR1 is SEHNR, CDR2 FQNEAQ, per germline (reference sequence). The CDR3 spans 14 residues. CDR3 sequence (DNA): TGTGCCAGCAGCTTAGCGGGAGTAGACAATGAGCAGTTCTTC. Its protein is CASSLAGVDNEQFF.

This clonotype showed up many times. The rearrangement uses TRBV12-3 or TRBV12-4 and TRBJ1-1; D is uncertain. The CDR3 totals 14 residues. Trimming removed 1 base from V and 0 bases from J, with 6 bases in between. This CDR3 is CASSLGGMNTEAFF. The CDR3 DNA reads TGTGCCAGCAGTTTAGGAGGGATGAACACTGAAGCTTTCTTT.

The gene calls are TRBV20-1 and TRBJ1-1; 10 nucleotides align to TRBD1. V shed 0 bases, J shed 5 bases, and the junction held 9 bases outside the gene matches. The CDR3 has 16 amino acids. The V gene's germline CDR1 is DFQATT and CDR2 SNEGSKA (reference sequence). For the CDR3, the DNA is TGCAGTGCTAGAGATCACGGGACAGGGGCAGGGACTGAAGCTTTCTTT. Amino acid sequence: CSARDHGTGAGTEAFF.

V and J are TRBV7-2 and TRBJ2-2; no clear D gene. There are 17 residues in the CDR3. The V gene lost 1 base and the J gene lost 3 bases, with 15 bases spanning the gap. Germline lookup yields CDR1 SGHTA and CDR2 FQGNSA. CDR3 bases: TGTGCCAGCAGCTTAGGGGAAGCAGGATGGGACACCGGGGAGCTGTTTTTT. Amino acids: CASSLGEAGWDTGELFF.

The gene calls are TRBV4-3 and TRBJ2-1; D may be TRBD2 (5 bases). Between the trimmed V and J ends, which lost 0 bases and 5 bases, there was a span of 11 bases. The CDR3 runs 15 residues. Per germline, CDR1 LGHNA and CDR2 YSLEER. As DNA, the CDR3 is TGCGCCAGCAGCCAAGATTGGAGCGGTGACAATGAGCAGTTCTTC. As protein: CASSQDWSGDNEQFF.

The table lists this clonotype with a few counts. This sequence joins TRBV11-2 and TRBJ1-5; unclear D gene. Per the germline V gene, CDR1 is SGHAT and CDR2 is FQNNGV. V was cut by 0 bases and J by 7 bases, with 16 bases left in between. This CDR3 has 16 residues. The CDR3 DNA follows: TGTGCCAGCAGCTTAGAGGGAGGAAGTAGCGGACAGCCCCAGCATTTT. It yields the protein CASSLEGGSSGQPQHF.

This clonotype has a handful of counts. Written as DNA, the CDR3 is TGTGCCAGCAGTTTATCCCCTCAAGGACAGGATCCCAGTGAGTCATTCTATGGCTACACCTTC. It is translated as CASSLSPQGQDPSESFYGYTF. The V call is TRBV27, the J call TRBJ1-2; 7 bases are a match to TRBD1. The CDR3 sequence is 21 residues long. Germline CDR1 MNHEY, CDR2 SMNVEV (reference sequence). Trimming at V came to 0 bases and at J to 4 bases, leaving 23 bases not matched to a gene.

The chain joins TRBV3-1 to TRBJ1-5; D gene uncertain. The CDR3 loop spans 18 amino acids. Trimming took off 0 bases at V and 7 bases at J, with 22 bases between the two ends. Germline values: CDR1 LGHDT, CDR2 YNNKEL (reference sequence). The CDR3 loop is CASSQEPIQGGNRQPQHF. The CDR3 DNA reads TGTGCCAGCAGCCAAGAACCCATACAAGGAGGGAATAGGCAGCCCCAGCATTTT. Full variable domain (remainder filled in from reference TRBV3-1 and TRBJ1-5): DTAVSQTPKYLVTQMGNDKSIKCEQNLGHDTMYWYKQDSKKFLKIMFSYNNKELIINETVPNRFSPKSPDKAHLNLHINSLELGDSAVYFCASSQEPIQGGNRQPQHFGDGTRLSIL.

The V and J genes are TRBV5-1 and TRBJ2-3; maybe TRBD1 (7 bases). CDR3 length equals 13 residues. The V end lost 7 bases, the J end lost 2 bases, and 11 bases lay between the germline ends. The germline CDR1 and CDR2 sequences are SGHRS and YFSETQ. DNA of the CDR3: TGCGCCAGCCGCGGGACAGTCACAGATACGCAGTATTTT. This codes for CASRGTVTDTQYF.

This clonotype was seen more than once but under ten times. V is TRBV30 and J is TRBJ2-7; D is uncertain. Between the trimmed V and J ends, which lost 4 bases and 4 bases, there was a span of 8 bases. The CDR3 sequence is 11 residues long. Germline CDR1 reads GTSNPN; CDR2 reads SVGIG (reference sequence). The CDR3 loop is CAWTQTYEQYF. In nucleotides, the CDR3 is TGTGCCTGGACACAAACGTACGAGCAGTACTTC.

The genes are TRBV5-1 and TRBJ2-7; D not resolved. V dropped 0 bases and J dropped 6 bases, with 13 bases sitting between them. Germline V gene lookup returns CDR1 SGHRS and CDR2 YFSETQ. CDR3 length equals 14 residues. The CDR3 region has the DNA TGCGCCAGCAGCTTGGGCCTGATAGGAGCCGAGCAGTACTTC. The encoded protein is CASSLGLIGAEQYF.